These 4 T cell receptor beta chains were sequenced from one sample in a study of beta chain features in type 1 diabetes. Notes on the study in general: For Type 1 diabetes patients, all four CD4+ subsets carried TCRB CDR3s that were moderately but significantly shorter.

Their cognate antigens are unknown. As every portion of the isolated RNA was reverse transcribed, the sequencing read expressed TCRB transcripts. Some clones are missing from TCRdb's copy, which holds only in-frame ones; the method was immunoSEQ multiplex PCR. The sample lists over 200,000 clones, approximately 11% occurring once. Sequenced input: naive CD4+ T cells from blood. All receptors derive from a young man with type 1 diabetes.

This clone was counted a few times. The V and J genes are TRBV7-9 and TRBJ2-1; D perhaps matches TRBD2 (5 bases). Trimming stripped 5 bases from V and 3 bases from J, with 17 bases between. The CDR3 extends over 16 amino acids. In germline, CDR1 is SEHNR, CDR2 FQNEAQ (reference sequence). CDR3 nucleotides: TGTGCCAGCAGCCGGTGGAGAGGGCGAGGCTACAATGAGCAGTTCTTC. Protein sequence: CASSRWRGRGYNEQFF. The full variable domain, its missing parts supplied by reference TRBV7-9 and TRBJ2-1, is DTGVSQNPRHKITKRGQNVTFRCDPISEHNRLYWYRQTLGQGPEFLTYFQNEAQLEKSRLLSDRFSAERPKGSFSTLEIQRTEQGDSAMYLCASSRWRGRGYNEQFFGPGTRLTVL.

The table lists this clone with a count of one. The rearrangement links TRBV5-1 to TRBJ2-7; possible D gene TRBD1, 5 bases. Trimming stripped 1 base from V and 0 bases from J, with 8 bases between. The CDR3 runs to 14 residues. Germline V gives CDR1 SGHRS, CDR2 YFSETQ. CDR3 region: CASSLRQTSYEQYF. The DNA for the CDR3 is TGCGCCAGCAGCTTGCGACAGACCTCCTACGAGCAGTACTTC.

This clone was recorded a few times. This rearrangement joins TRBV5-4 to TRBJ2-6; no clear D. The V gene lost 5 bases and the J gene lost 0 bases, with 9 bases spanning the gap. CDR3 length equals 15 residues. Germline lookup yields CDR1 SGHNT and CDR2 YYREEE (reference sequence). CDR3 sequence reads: CASSPSNSGANVLTF. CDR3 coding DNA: TGTGCCAGCAGTCCATCAAACTCTGGGGCCAACGTCCTGACTTTC.

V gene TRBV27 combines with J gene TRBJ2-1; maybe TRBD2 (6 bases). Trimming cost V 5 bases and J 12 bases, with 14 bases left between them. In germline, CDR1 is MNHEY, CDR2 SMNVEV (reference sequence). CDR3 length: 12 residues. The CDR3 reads CASSPTTGGQFF. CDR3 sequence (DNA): TGTGCCAGCAGTCCTACTACCGGGGGGCAGTTCTTC.